This note documents a single TCR beta chain sequence. Its antigen is as yet unknown. The germline CDR1 and CDR2 sequences are KGHSH and LQKENI. CDR3 length equals 14 residues. The trim removed 6 bases at V and 5 bases at J, leaving 4 bases unmatched. The PCR had 60 Vbeta and 13 Jbeta primers. Measured with immunoSEQ multiplex PCR; TCRdb has only the in-frame clones, and not every one. The sample carries about 140,000 clones, 78% recorded once. This sample was taken from a study of cytomegalovirus exposure and HLA in healthy donors. General study results and limits: In a later analysis, an Asian-associated ancestry cluster reportedly showed fewer N-insertions than the roughly 690-donor mean. Previous analysis showed most TCR beta V segments were productive about 87% or about 30% of the time. Investigators reported approximately 170 TCR beta chains as tied to cytomegalovirus.

This receptor was obtained from a male donor in good health and CMV-seronegative. The chain links TRBV18 to TRBJ1-5; TRBD1 matches 10 bases. The sequenced sample consisted of PBMCs. This CDR3 reads CASSRGTGDQPQHF. The CDR3 DNA sequence: TGTGCCAGCTCCCGTGGGACAGGGGATCAGCCCCAGCATTTT.